These 20 T cell receptor beta chains came from one sample sequenced in a study of T cells in Graves' hyperthyroidism and ophthalmopathy. Template material for amplifying TCR beta CDR3 regions consisted of RNA transcripts. The TCR CDR3 was amplified in a first-round RT-PCR using the HTBI primer set. MiXCR, run by TCRdb on the multiplex PCR reads, gives a single entry per CDR3 protein. This sample has 650,000 to 800,000 distinct CDR3 sequences, with about 45% found just once. Source material: peripheral blood or thyroid tissue (not recorded which). The origin of the receptors is an adult man with Graves' disease, either hyperthyroidism or ophthalmopathy (not recorded which).

This clonotype has only a few counts. The chain has TRBV7-6 and TRBJ1-1; weak D call: TRBD1 (5 bases). CDR1 and CDR2 from the germline V gene are SGHVS and FNYEAQ. V was shortened by 5 bases and J by 11 bases, with 18 bases between the two germline ends. The CDR3 totals 13 residues. As DNA, the CDR3 is TGTGCCAGCAGCCAAGAGTTACTCAGGGAGGCTTTCTTT. This encodes CASSQELLREAFF.

This clonotype was seen a handful of times. The chain carries TRBV19 and TRBJ1-5, with TRBD1 matching over 7 bases. The germline gives CDR1 LNHDA, CDR2 SQIVND (reference sequence). J gave up 4 bases and V 7 bases, and 7 bases lay outside the gene matches. The CDR3 covers 14 residues. The CDR3 bases are TGTGCCAGTAAGGGGAGGGGGCCAAATCAGCCCCAGCATTTT. Translated, it gives CASKGRGPNQPQHF.

The rearrangement uses TRBV20-1 and TRBJ2-3, with D maybe TRBD2 (6 bases). This CDR3 comprises 14 residues. The germline V gene encodes CDR1 DFQATT and CDR2 SNEGSKA (reference sequence). V was trimmed by 2 bases and J by 5 bases, leaving 14 bases between them. CDR3 bases: TGCAGTGCTAGAAAGCAGGGACTGTTAGATACGCAGTATTTT. As protein: CSARKQGLLDTQYF.

A note on this clonotype: An end of the junction differs from the germline gene, which may be a read error. The CDR3 nucleotides are TGCGCCAGCCGGTATGGGACAGACAATGAGCAGTTTTTT. The encoded protein is CASRYGTDNEQFF. The chain carries TRBV5-1 and TRBJ2-2; 7 bases map to TRBD1. CDR1 is SGHRS and CDR2 is YFSETQ in the germline V gene. The CDR3 contains 13 residues.

This clonotype occurred a few times. V and J are TRBV5-6 and TRBJ1-1, with 8 bases that match TRBD1. Trimming at V came to 6 bases and at J to 4 bases, leaving 8 bases not matched to a gene. Looked up from germline, CDR1 is SGHDT and CDR2 is YYEEEE. The CDR3 spans 14 residues. CDR3 DNA sequence: TGTGCCAGCAAGGGTCCAGGGGGCGGCACTGAAGCTTTCTTT. This gives the protein CASKGPGGGTEAFF.

This clonotype has a count of ten or more. The chain recombines TRBV29-1 with TRBJ1-1, with 8 nucleotides matching TRBD1. V was clipped by 7 bases and J by 4 bases; unmatched bases: 8. From germline, CDR1 is SQVTM and CDR2 ANQGSEA. The CDR3 runs to 13 residues. This CDR3 reads CSGADRVGTEAFF. DNA of the CDR3: TGCAGCGGAGCGGACAGGGTGGGCACTGAAGCTTTCTTT.

Concerning this clonotype: The conserved phenylalanine or tryptophan normally closing the CDR3 is absent here, so this likely arose from a read error. J is TRBJ1-1 and V is TRBV20-1; TRBD1 is a possible D gene (6 bases). The V gene's germline CDR1 is DFQATT and CDR2 SNEGSKA (reference sequence). Between the trimmed V and J ends, which lost 0 bases and 11 bases, there was a span of 13 bases. CDR3 length equals 12 residues. CDR3 sequence reads: CSARDQGLGAFL. CDR3 coding DNA: TGCAGTGCTAGAGATCAGGGGCTCGGGGCTTTCCTT.

This chain uses TRBV29-1 with TRBJ1-2; 8 bases match TRBD1. The CDR3 runs 10 residues. Unmatched junction bases numbered 7, after V lost 7 bases and J lost 12 bases. Germline assignment: CDR1 SQVTM and CDR2 ANQGSEA. CDR3 region: CSAGQGRDTF. In nucleotides, the CDR3 is TGCAGCGCTGGACAGGGCCGTGACACCTTC.

This chain links TRBV6-5 with TRBJ1-6, with a tentative D call TRBD1 (6 bases). The CDR3 is made up of 15 amino acids. From germline, CDR1 is MNHEY and CDR2 SVGAGI. V dropped 4 bases and J dropped 10 bases, with 17 bases sitting between them. The CDR3 region is CASSSQDRGSSPLHF. CDR3 bases: TGTGCCAGCAGTTCACAGGACAGAGGTTCATCACCCCTCCACTTT.

This clonotype was detected only a few times. The chain joins TRBV6-6 to TRBJ1-4; no definite D call. The V gene's germline CDR1 is MNHNY and CDR2 SVGAGI (reference sequence). V gave up 5 bases and J gave up 4 bases, with 11 bases separating them. This CDR3 comprises 14 residues. CDR3 protein: CASSEHLGNEKLFF. The CDR3 DNA is TGTGCCAGCAGTGAACACCTAGGTAATGAAAAACTGTTTTTT.

The CDR3 DNA reads as TGCAGTGCTAGAGACCCGGGGGTCGACACCGGGGAGCTGTTTTTT. Encoded protein: CSARDPGVDTGELFF. This chain uses TRBV20-1 with TRBJ2-2; perhaps TRBD2 as D (6 bases). The V end lost 0 bases, the J end lost 3 bases, and 11 bases lay between the germline ends. The germline CDR1 and CDR2 sequences are DFQATT and SNEGSKA (reference sequence). The CDR3 runs 15 residues.

This clonotype occurred a few times. The rearrangement links TRBV20-1 to TRBJ2-5; 9 nucleotides agree with TRBD2. The ends lost 2 bases at V and 2 bases at J; junction bases unmatched: 6. The CDR3 has 15 amino acids. Germline-derived CDR1 and CDR2 are DFQATT and SNEGSKA (reference sequence). CDR3 loop: CSARRGAGGQETQYF. CDR3 coding DNA: TGCAGTGCTAGAAGGGGAGCGGGGGGACAAGAGACCCAGTACTTC.

This clonotype was observed at least ten times. This rearrangement joins TRBV5-1 to TRBJ1-2, with D uncertain. V was clipped by 0 bases and J by 0 bases, with 9 bases between them. The CDR3 loop spans 15 amino acids. The V gene's germline CDR1 is SGHRS and CDR2 YFSETQ. The CDR3: CASSLEVRSNYGYTF. The CDR3 DNA is TGCGCCAGCAGCTTGGAGGTGCGTTCTAACTATGGCTACACCTTC.

This clonotype appeared a few times. The chain employs TRBV27 and TRBJ1-2; D is perhaps TRBD1 (5 bases). Germline loops: CDR1 MNHEY, CDR2 SMNVEV (reference sequence). V lost 3 bases and J 6 bases, leaving 8 bases between the germline ends. The CDR3 has 12 amino acids. Written as DNA, the CDR3 is TGTGCCAGCAGTTTTCAGGGCGATGGCTACACCTTC. The encoded protein is CASSFQGDGYTF.

This clonotype was recorded once. The chain combines TRBV25-1 with TRBJ1-6; 9 bases line up with TRBD1. Per the germline V gene, CDR1 is MGHDK and CDR2 is SYGVNS. Trimming cost V 6 bases and J 10 bases; bases outside gene matches: 7. This CDR3 has 14 residues. The CDR3 loop is CASRPGTGRSPLHF. The CDR3 region has the DNA TGTGCCAGCAGACCCGGGACAGGGCGGTCACCCCTCCACTTT.

In nucleotides, the CDR3 is TGTGCCAGCCACCCGGGACAGGGAAACTATGGCTACACCTTC. Translation gives CASHPGQGNYGYTF. The genes are TRBV9 and TRBJ1-2; TRBD1 matches at 9 bases. Trimming removed 7 bases from V and 2 bases from J; junction bases left unmatched: 6. The CDR3 has 14 amino acids. Germline-derived CDR1 and CDR2 are SGDLS and YYNGEE.

The chain recombines TRBV29-1 with TRBJ1-5, with D perhaps matching TRBD1 (5 bases). Germline CDR1 is SQVTM and CDR2 is ANQGSEA. The ends were cut back, 5 bases at V and 8 bases at J, with 13 bases in the middle. The CDR3 consists of 12 residues. The CDR3 protein is CSVRDGDKPQHF. The CDR3 DNA reads as TGCAGCGTTCGGGACGGGGATAAGCCCCAGCATTTT.

The V and J genes are TRBV11-1 and TRBJ2-1; 13 bases match TRBD2. The germline V gene encodes CDR1 SGHAT and CDR2 FQDESV (reference sequence). This CDR3 has 15 residues. V gave up 1 base and J gave up 8 bases; unmatched junction bases: 2. In DNA, the CDR3 is TGTGCCAGCAGCTTAGGACTAGCGGGAGGCGATGAGCAGTTCTTC. Protein: CASSLGLAGGDEQFF.

This clonotype showed up just once. A junction end diverges from the germline sequence, so it may reflect a read error. The chain combines TRBV15 with TRBJ2-5; no firm D call. The CDR3 is made up of 13 amino acids. CDR1 and CDR2 from the germline V gene are LNHNV and YYDKDF (reference sequence). As DNA, the CDR3 is TGCGCCACCAGCAGCTTGACGAGGGAGACCCAGTACTTC. Encoded protein: CATSSLTRETQYF.

This clonotype was counted ten times or more. The chain is built from TRBV15 and TRBJ1-2, with D unclear. Germline V gene data show CDR1 as LNHNV and CDR2 as YYDKDF (reference sequence). Deletions cut 1 base from V and 8 bases from J, with 14 bases between. The CDR3 consists of 14 residues. The CDR3 here is CATSRVPVPVGYTF. The CDR3 nucleotides read TGTGCCACCAGCAGAGTCCCAGTCCCCGTGGGCTACACCTTC.